Listed here is a single T cell receptor (beta chain). This record comes from a study of blood T cell repertoires in COVID-19. At the level of the study: Sites in the United States, Italy and Spain provided acute and convalescent COVID-19 samples. Sample material is recorded as cDNA or gDNA derived from T cells, B-cell-depleted T cells, or PBMCs.

J was trimmed by 6 bases and V by 0 bases; bases with no gene match: 6. CDR1 is SGHRS, CDR2 YFSETQ, per germline. The CDR3 is 15 residues long. Each participant's cohort was designated according to participant-reported clinical history. The repertoire was sequenced with immunoSEQ multiplex PCR; TCRdb's copy has only in-frame clones and lacks some. The data contain fewer than 350,000 clones, roughly 90% of them singletons. The sequence was collected from a woman between 35 and 50 years old with acute COVID-19. What was sequenced was PBMCs or T cells enriched from blood (not recorded which). The chain is built from TRBV5-1 and TRBJ1-2; 9 bases agree with TRBD1. In DNA, the CDR3 is TGCGCCAGCAGCTTGGAAGGACAGGGGCAGAATGGCTACACCTTC. Its translation: CASSLEGQGQNGYTF.